These 18 T cell receptor beta chains originate from one sample sequenced in a study of cytomegalovirus exposure and HLA in healthy donors. Vbeta (60) and Jbeta (13) primers were used in the PCR. Profiled with immunoSEQ multiplex PCR; TCRdb holds only in-frame clones, not every one. The sample lists 150,000 to 200,000 clones; 77% were seen once. Sequencing was performed on PBMCs. The origin of the receptors is a young man in good health and CMV-seronegative.

The V gene is TRBV7-2, the J gene TRBJ1-2, with D possibly matching TRBD1 (5 bases). CDR3 length: 15 amino acids. CDR1 is SGHTA and CDR2 is FQGNSA in the germline V gene. Trimming removed 2 bases at V and 4 bases at J, with 14 bases between. The CDR3 coding sequence is TGTGCCAGCAGCTTAATGACAGAGACTCCCTATGGCTACACCTTC. It translates to CASSLMTETPYGYTF.

The chain uses TRBV30 and TRBJ2-2; 9 nucleotides match TRBD2. Germline V gives CDR1 GTSNPN, CDR2 SVGIG (reference sequence). The junction had 7 bases not matched to a gene; V was cut back by 4 bases and J by 4 bases. The CDR3 is made up of 15 amino acids. CDR3 coding DNA: TGTGCCTGGAAAAAGCGGGGGGCTGGCACCGGGGAGCTGTTTTTT. Translation gives CAWKKRGAGTGELFF.

The chain is built from TRBV7-6 and TRBJ1-2; 9 positions agree with TRBD1. The CDR3 length is 16 residues. CDR1 and CDR2 (germline): SGHVS, FNYEAQ. V lost 5 bases to trimming and J lost 4 bases; unmatched junction nucleotides: 11. CDR3 in amino acids: CASSEDRGYRLYGYTF. The CDR3 DNA reads as TGTGCCAGCAGCGAGGACAGGGGATACCGCCTCTATGGCTACACCTTC.

Comments on this clone: This specimen includes other DNA sequences encoding the same CDR3. The CDR3 bases are TGTGCCAGCAGCCTGGACAGGGGAGTGACAGATACGCAGTATTTT. It is translated as CASSLDRGVTDTQYF. The chain recombines TRBV5-4 with TRBJ2-3; 9 bases align to TRBD1. The V gene end was trimmed by 4 bases and the J gene end by 3 bases; junction bases not matched to a gene: 6. CDR3 size: 15 residues. Germline V gene data show CDR1 as SGHNT and CDR2 as YYREEE (reference sequence).

A remark on this clone: Other DNA variants within this sample encode the same CDR3. In DNA, the CDR3 is TGTGCCAGCAGCTTAGGGGGCGCGGATACGCAGTATTTT. As protein: CASSLGGADTQYF. The rearrangement joins TRBV7-2 to TRBJ2-3; a possible D gene is TRBD1 (5 bases). The CDR3 sequence is 13 residues long. The V end lost 1 base, the J end lost 6 bases, and 8 bases lay between the germline ends. Germline V gene sequence: CDR1 SGHTA, CDR2 FQGNSA.

The CDR3 bases are TGTGCCAGTAGCGAAGGGGCAGGGACATGGACTAATGAAAAACTGTTTTTT. The encoded protein is CASSEGAGTWTNEKLFF. V is TRBV19 and J is TRBJ1-4; a possible D gene is TRBD1 (6 bases). Trimming shortened V by 6 bases and J by 2 bases, and 19 bases separated the two germline ends. Germline V gene data show CDR1 as LNHDA and CDR2 as SQIVND (reference sequence). The CDR3 is 17 residues long. Full variable domain (remainder filled in from reference TRBV19 and TRBJ1-4): DGGITQSPKYLFRKEGQNVTLSCEQNLNHDAMYWYRQDPGQGLRLIYYSQIVNDFQKGDIAEGYSVSREKKESFPLTVTSAQKNPTAFYLCASSEGAGTWTNEKLFFGSGTQLSVL.

This rearrangement joins TRBV9 to TRBJ1-3; no definite D call. Trimming took off 0 bases at V and 6 bases at J, with 7 bases between the two ends. The CDR3 is 13 residues long. Germline CDR1 and CDR2: SGDLS and YYNGEE. Written as DNA, the CDR3 is TGTGCCAGCAGCGTAGGAGCGGAAAACACCATATATTTT. Its protein is CASSVGAENTIYF.

This clone appeared once. The chain uses TRBV2 and TRBJ1-1; TRBD1 is a possible D gene (5 bases). Germline values: CDR1 SNHLY, CDR2 FYNNEI. Trimming removed 2 bases from V and 0 bases from J, with 16 bases in between. The CDR3 totals 17 residues. The CDR3 DNA follows: TGTGCCAGCAGTGAACTGGGCCCCTGGGGCATGAACACTGAAGCTTTCTTT. The encoded protein is CASSELGPWGMNTEAFF.

This clone was seen a single time. V usage is TRBV6-5 and J usage is TRBJ2-7; TRBD1 matches 9 bases. Germline CDR1 is MNHEY and CDR2 is SVGAGI. V was pared by 0 bases and J by 0 bases, with 3 bases of the junction left unmatched. CDR3 size: 16 residues. The CDR3 sequence is CASSYSTGGSSYEQYF. CDR3 nucleotide sequence: TGTGCCAGCAGTTACTCGACAGGGGGGAGCTCCTACGAGCAGTACTTC.

The gene calls are TRBV11-2 and TRBJ2-1, with TRBD2 as a possible D gene (6 bases). The CDR3 loop spans 19 amino acids. Germline V gene sequence: CDR1 SGHAT, CDR2 FQNNGV. The germline V and J ends were trimmed by 6 bases and 4 bases, with 28 bases remaining between them. CDR3: CASSFALQRGTPKYNEQFF. CDR3 nucleotides: TGTGCCAGCAGTTTCGCGTTGCAACGGGGGACGCCAAAATACAATGAGCAGTTCTTC.

V usage is TRBV7-9 and J usage is TRBJ1-1; D perhaps matches TRBD1 (5 bases). Germline V gene lookup returns CDR1 SEHNR and CDR2 FQNEAQ (reference sequence). The CDR3 runs to 13 residues. Deletions cut 3 bases from V and 3 bases from J, with 8 bases between. The CDR3 coding sequence is TGTGCCAGCAGCTTTCAGGGTCACACTGAAGCTTTCTTT. It translates to CASSFQGHTEAFF.

This rearrangement joins TRBV9 to TRBJ2-5, with D possibly matching TRBD1 (7 bases). The germline CDR1 and CDR2 sequences are SGDLS and YYNGEE. V dropped 1 base and J dropped 0 bases, with 22 bases sitting between them. This CDR3 is 19 amino acids long. CDR3 bases: TGTGCCAGCAGCGTACAAAGAGGGTGGACAGGAGGGTACCAAGAGACCCAGTACTTC. This encodes CASSVQRGWTGGYQETQYF.

This chain joins TRBV5-1 and TRBJ2-3; D is undetermined. The CDR3 totals 15 residues. The germline CDR1 and CDR2 sequences are SGHRS and YFSETQ. V was cut by 4 bases and J by 1 base, with 13 bases left in between. CDR3: CASSPVSRGTDTQYF. The DNA for the CDR3 is TGCGCCAGCAGCCCAGTTTCACGGGGCACAGATACGCAGTATTTT.

The genes are TRBV15 and TRBJ1-4, with 7 bases fitting TRBD1. The CDR3 sequence is 16 residues long. Germline CDR1 reads LNHNV; CDR2 reads YYDKDF (reference sequence). Trimming cost V 5 bases and J 5 bases; bases outside gene matches: 11. CDR3 sequence: CATSPGSQGVNEKLFF. For the CDR3, the DNA is TGTGCCACCAGCCCGGGTTCCCAGGGGGTGAATGAAAAACTGTTTTTT.

This clone occurred a few times. The chain uses TRBV14 and TRBJ2-1; TRBD2 matches 8 bases. This CDR3 spans 17 amino acids. CDR1 is SGHDN, CDR2 FVKESK, per germline. V was pared by 1 base and J by 3 bases, with 8 bases of the junction left unmatched. Written as DNA, the CDR3 is TGTGCCAGCAGCCAAGTTGGGCGGGGGGCCTTCTACAATGAGCAGTTCTTC. Amino acids: CASSQVGRGAFYNEQFF.

The rearrangement joins TRBV28 to TRBJ2-1; D gene uncertain. V gave up 5 bases and J gave up 7 bases, with 9 bases separating them. The CDR3 runs to 12 residues. Germline V gene data show CDR1 as MDHEN and CDR2 as SYDVKM. CDR3 protein: CASSGPWNEQFF. CDR3 sequence (DNA): TGTGCCAGCAGTGGCCCTTGGAATGAGCAGTTCTTC.

The genes are TRBV30 and TRBJ2-3; 13 nucleotides align to TRBD2. J gave up 9 bases and V 3 bases, and 12 bases lay outside the gene matches. From germline, CDR1 is GTSNPN and CDR2 SVGIG (reference sequence). CDR3 length: 16 amino acids. CDR3 region: CAWSFLTSGRAGTQYF. In DNA form, the CDR3 reads TGTGCCTGGAGCTTCCTTACTAGCGGGAGGGCCGGCACGCAGTATTTT.

The chain carries TRBV19 and TRBJ1-5; 7 bases fit TRBD1. After removal of 5 bases from V and 1 base from J, the junction contained 5 bases not matched to a gene. Germline V gene sequence: CDR1 LNHDA, CDR2 SQIVND (reference sequence). The CDR3 spans 15 residues. The CDR3 DNA reads as TGTGCCAGTAGTCCCGGACAGGTAAGCAATCAGCCCCAGCATTTT. Its protein product is CASSPGQVSNQPQHF.